This T cell receptor (beta chain) was documented in a study of OX40 agonist ivuxolimab in advanced cancers. Background on the study: Intravenous ivuxolimab at 0.01 to 10 mg/kg was given to patients every 2 weeks.

The data were produced by immunoSEQ multiplex PCR, yet TCRdb's version contains in-frame clones alone and is incomplete. This table has just under 65,000 clones, about 90% appearing once. The CDR3 covers 17 residues. V lost 0 bases, J lost 5 bases, and 8 bases stayed unmatched. Per germline, CDR1 KGHSH and CDR2 LQKENI. The gene calls are TRBV18 and TRBJ2-2, with TRBD2 identical over 8 bases. The receptor was derived from an adult with an advanced solid tumor such as melanoma, head and neck, liver or kidney cancer. Sample: CD4+ or CD8+ T cells sorted from blood, taken in a trial of the OX40 agonist ivuxolimab. The CDR3 here is CASSPPSGSWGTGELFF. CDR3 nucleotides: TGTGCCAGCTCACCACCGAGCGGGAGTTGGGGAACCGGGGAGCTGTTTTTT.